This TCR beta chain comes out of a study of T-cell reconstitution after alpha-beta-depleted transplantation in children. V was clipped by 6 bases and J by 0 bases; unmatched bases: 9. Germline V gene sequence: CDR1 SEHNR, CDR2 FQNEAQ (reference sequence). The CDR3 has 16 amino acids. Library preparation (for TCRbeta) was performed with unique molecular identifiers. TCRdb independently ran MiXCR on the PCR reads; one entry per CDR3 protein. This sample has approximately 640,000 distinct CDR3 sequences; around 16% occur once, and the top ten carry about 1.1%. This clonotype was recorded a few times. V usage is TRBV7-9 and J usage is TRBJ2-3, with TRBD2 matching 7 bases. The sequences come from PBMCs from the stem cell graft donor, collected from the stem cell graft. This clonotype originated in a human donor who donated a stem cell graft to a child with acute myeloid leukemia. CDR3 DNA: TGTGCCAGCAGGCAAGCTAGCGGACTCAGCACAGATACGCAGTATTTT. This codes for CASRQASGLSTDTQYF.